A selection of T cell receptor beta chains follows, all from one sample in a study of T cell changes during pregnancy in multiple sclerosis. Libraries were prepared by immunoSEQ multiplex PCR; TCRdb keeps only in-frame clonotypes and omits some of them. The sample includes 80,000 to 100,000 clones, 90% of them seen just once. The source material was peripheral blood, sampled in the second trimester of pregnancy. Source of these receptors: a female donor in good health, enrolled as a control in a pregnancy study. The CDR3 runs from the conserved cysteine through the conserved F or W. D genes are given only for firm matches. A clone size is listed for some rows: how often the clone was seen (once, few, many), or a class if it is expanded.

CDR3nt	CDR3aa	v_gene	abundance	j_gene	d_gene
TGTGCCAGCAGTGAAGCGCTTCCGACAGTAACAGCTTTCTTT	CASSEALPTVTAFF	TRBV2	NA	TRBJ1-1	NA
TGTGCCAGTGCCCGGAGAAGAGGACAGCATAATTCACCCCTCCACTTT	CASARRRGQHNSPLHF	TRBV19	NA	TRBJ1-6	NA
TGTGCCAGCACCTGGGACGGAGGGAGACCTGAAGCTTTCTTT	CASTWDGGRPEAFF	TRBV25-1	NA	TRBJ1-1	NA
TGTGCCAGCAGCTTAGTCAACTCGAACACCATATATTTT	CASSLVNSNTIYF	TRBV7-8	NA	TRBJ1-3	NA
TGTGCCAGCAATCAGAACACCGGGGAGCTGTTTTTT	CASNQNTGELFF	TRBV2	NA	TRBJ2-2	NA
TGTGCCACCAGCGGCAGGGATCATCAGCCCCAGCATTTT	CATSGRDHQPQHF	TRBV15	NA	TRBJ1-5	NA
TGTGCCAGCAGCTTCCCGGGGTCCCTTTACGAGCAGTACTTC	CASSFPGSLYEQYF	TRBV7-2	NA	TRBJ2-7	NA
TGTGCCAGCAGCCCGTCGAGGGCAGGTGAAGCTTTCTTT	CASSPSRAGEAFF	TRBV5-8	NA	TRBJ1-1	NA
TGTGCCAGCAGCCCCCTAGCGGGAGGGTACGAGCAGTACTTC	CASSPLAGGYEQYF	TRBV9	NA	TRBJ2-7	TRBD2
TGTGCCAGCAGTCAACAGGGGAACTATGGCTACACCTTC	CASSQQGNYGYTF	TRBV28	NA	TRBJ1-2	TRBD1
TGTGCCAGCAGCTTAACGGGACTTGAAGCTTTCTTT	CASSLTGLEAFF	TRBV5-4	NA	TRBJ1-1	NA
TGTGCCAGCTCATCAGGACAGACGGTTGGCTACACCTTC	CASSSGQTVGYTF	TRBV18	NA	TRBJ1-2	NA
TGTGCCAGCAGTTACTCGCCGGGACACAGCTACGAGCAGTACTTC	CASSYSPGHSYEQYF	TRBV6-5	NA	TRBJ2-7	NA
TGTGCCATCAGACTCTCGACTGGGAACACTGAAGCTTTCTTT	CAIRLSTGNTEAFF	TRBV10-3	NA	TRBJ1-1	NA
TGCAGCGTTGTTGAGGGGGCCGGGAATTCACCCCTCCACTTT	CSVVEGAGNSPLHF	TRBV29-1	few	TRBJ1-6	TRBD1
TGCGCCAGCAGCCAAGATTGGTGGGGGGGCACAGATACGCAGTATTTT	CASSQDWWGGTDTQYF	TRBV4-1	NA	TRBJ2-3	NA
TGTGCCAGCAGCGCCCGGGCTAGCGGCCCTAGCTCCTACGAGCAGTACTTC	CASSARASGPSSYEQYF	TRBV9	NA	TRBJ2-7	TRBD2
TGTGCCAGCAGCCAAGAATTCCGACAGGGGAACTACAATGAGCAGTTCTTC	CASSQEFRQGNYNEQFF	TRBV14	NA	TRBJ2-1	TRBD1
TGCGCCAGCAGTGAGTCGACTAGCGGGAGCCCAGATACGCAGTATTTT	CASSESTSGSPDTQYF	TRBV10-1	NA	TRBJ2-3	TRBD2
TGCGCCAGCAGCCAAGCTAAGGGGACTGAAGCTTTCTTT	CASSQAKGTEAFF	TRBV4-1	NA	TRBJ1-1	NA
TGCGCCAGCAGCCAAGAGCTCGGGGTTGGGGCCAACGTCCTGACTTTC	CASSQELGVGANVLTF	TRBV4-3	NA	TRBJ2-6	NA
TGCGCCAGCAGCTTGGAAGAAGGAGCCTCCTACAATGAGCAGTTCTTC	CASSLEEGASYNEQFF	TRBV5-1	once	TRBJ2-1	NA
TGTGCCAGCAGCGTAGCGGGACAGGGGCGTTGGGAGCTGTTTTTT	CASSVAGQGRWELFF	TRBV9	NA	TRBJ2-2	TRBD1
TGTGCCAGCAGCGTAGAGGACGGGGGGGACGGGTCCCAGCATTTT	CASSVEDGGDGSQHF	TRBV9	once	TRBJ1-5	NA
TGCGCCAGCAGCTTAACCTCGGCGGGCACTGAAGCTTTCTTT	CASSLTSAGTEAFF	TRBV5-1	NA	TRBJ1-1	NA
TGTGCCAGTAGTATAAACCCGGACAGGGTGGGGTCGCAGCCCCAGCATTTT	CASSINPDRVGSQPQHF	TRBV19	NA	TRBJ1-5	TRBD1
TGTGCCAGCAGTGAAGCGCAAGCGGGGGGCGGGCGCAAAAACATTCAGTACTTC	CASSEAQAGGGRKNIQYF	TRBV2	NA	TRBJ2-4	TRBD2
TGTGCCAGCAGCGTAGGAAGTCTAGCGGGTTCAGATACGCAGTATTTT	CASSVGSLAGSDTQYF	TRBV9	NA	TRBJ2-3	TRBD2
TGTGCCAGCAGCCACCGGACAGATGGGCACGAGCAGTACTTC	CASSHRTDGHEQYF	TRBV7-6	NA	TRBJ2-7	NA
TGTGCCTGGATGCAGGGACAAGGTCAGCCCCAGCATTTT	CAWMQGQGQPQHF	TRBV30	few	TRBJ1-5	NA
TGCGCCAGCAGCCAAGATGGGAGGGCCTACACAGATACGCAGTATTTT	CASSQDGRAYTDTQYF	TRBV4-3	NA	TRBJ2-3	TRBD2
TGTGCCAGCTCACCACCCTCGGGGAGGGAGCAGTACTTC	CASSPPSGREQYF	TRBV18	NA	TRBJ2-7	NA
TGTGCCAGCAGCTTCACAGAGAACACTGAAGCTTTCTTT	CASSFTENTEAFF	TRBV7-2	NA	TRBJ1-1	NA
TGTGCCAGCAGTGGACTAGCGGGGGGGCAAGAGACCCAGTACTTC	CASSGLAGGQETQYF	TRBV6-1	NA	TRBJ2-5	TRBD2
TGTGCCAGCAGCGCAAGACTAGCAGGAAAAGAGACCCAGTACTTC	CASSARLAGKETQYF	TRBV7-2	NA	TRBJ2-5	TRBD2
TGTGCCCACACCGGGGGAAGCTCCTACAATGAGCAGTTCTTC	CAHTGGSSYNEQFF	TRBV2	once	TRBJ2-1	NA
TGTGCCAGCAGTTCCAGACAGGGGCCCTATGGCTACACCTTC	CASSSRQGPYGYTF	TRBV6-6	NA	TRBJ1-2	TRBD1
TGTGCCAGCAGTGACTGGACAGGGGGCGAGGACAATGAGCAGTTCTTC	CASSDWTGGEDNEQFF	TRBV25-1	NA	TRBJ2-1	TRBD1
TGTGCCAGCAGCTTAAAGGGACAATCGGACATTCAGTACTTC	CASSLKGQSDIQYF	TRBV9	NA	TRBJ2-4	NA
TGTGCCAGTAGTATAGACCTGGGGAGTGCCTTCTACGAGCAGTACTTC	CASSIDLGSAFYEQYF	TRBV19	NA	TRBJ2-7	NA